The source of this T cell receptor beta chain is a study of blood T cells in healthy people across ages. To note about this clonotype: Its antigen remains unidentified.

V lost 1 base and J lost 5; bases outside the gene matches: 13. This CDR3 is built from 18 residues. In each sample, at least 6 million PBMCs were isolated. Broader study findings: Samples with more naive T cells showed higher observed beta diversity. CMV status of donors was not determined, possibly confounding expanded clonotype changes.

Next came a second PCR, run for about 7 to 12 cycles, which used a sample-barcoded 5' primer along with a J-beta primer mix. MiXCR was run by TCRdb on the 5' RACE reads, yielding one entry per CDR3 protein. This sample carries around 1.5 million distinct CDR3 sequences, 40% to 50% of them seen once, and the ten largest clones take less than 8%. Sequenced material: blood. This chain links TRBV12-3 or TRBV12-4 with TRBJ2-3, with 9 bases matching TRBD2. The sequence was obtained from a woman aged 18-35 years in good health. CDR3 sequence: CASSLGLLAGGLGDTQYF. CDR3 bases: TGTGCCAGCAGTTTAGGTCTACTGGCGGGGGGGCTTGGAGATACGCAGTATTTT.